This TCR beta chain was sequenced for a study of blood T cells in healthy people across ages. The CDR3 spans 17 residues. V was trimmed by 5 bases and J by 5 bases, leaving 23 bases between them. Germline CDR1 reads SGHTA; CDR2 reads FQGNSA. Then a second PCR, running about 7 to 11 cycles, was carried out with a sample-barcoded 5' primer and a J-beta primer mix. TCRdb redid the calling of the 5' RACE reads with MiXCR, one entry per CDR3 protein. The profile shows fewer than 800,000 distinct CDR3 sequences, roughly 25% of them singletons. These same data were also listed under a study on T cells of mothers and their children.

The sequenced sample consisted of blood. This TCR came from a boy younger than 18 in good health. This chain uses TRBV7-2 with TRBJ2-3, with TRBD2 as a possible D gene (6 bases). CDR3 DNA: TGTGCCAGCAGCCCGAGAGAGGCAAGGACTACACGAGATACGCAGTATTTT. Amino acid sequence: CASSPREARTTRDTQYF.